This is a list of T cell receptor beta chains from one sample in a study of regulatory T cells in long-lasting Graves disease. From the multiplex PCR reads, TCRdb called clonotypes with MiXCR, one entry per CDR3 protein. The sample lists hundreds of thousands of distinct CDR3 sequences, roughly a sixth occurring once. Another study also made use of these data, one on T cells in Graves' hyperthyroidism and ophthalmopathy.

The sequencing used peripheral blood mononuclear cells (PBMCs), collected at new diagnosis, from a patient treated with antithyroid drugs. Every receptor here comes from a man between 40 and 49 years old with Graves disease. Both conserved end residues are part of each CDR3. Fields, in order: D gene, J gene, CDR3 length, V gene, clone size, CDR3 protein, CDR3 DNA. The D gene is left open where the match is weak. Clone size is not always given. Where it is, it says once, few, many or a class for expanded clones.

D: TRBD1; J: TRBJ2-2; length: 16; V: TRBV24-1; size: many; CDR3: CATSDTRGMWTGELFF; DNA: TGTGCCACCAGTGATACCAGGGGGATGTGGACCGGGGAGCTGTTTTTT
D: TRBD1; J: TRBJ2-5; length: 14; V: TRBV10-3; size: -; CDR3: CAISENRGQETQYF; DNA: TGTGCCATCAGTGAGAACAGGGGGCAAGAGACCCAGTACTTC
D: TRBD2; J: TRBJ2-5; length: 15; V: TRBV6-1; size: many; CDR3: CAISDRLARQETQYF; DNA: TGTGCCATCAGTGATCGACTAGCCCGCCAAGAGACCCAGTACTTC
D: TRBD2; J: TRBJ2-5; length: 13; V: TRBV5-1; size: -; CDR3: CASSKLAVGAQYF; DNA: TGCGCCAGCAGTAAACTAGCGGTCGGGGCCCAGTACTTC
D: -; J: TRBJ2-1; length: 13; V: TRBV5-1; size: many; CDR3: CASSITGRYEQFF; DNA: TGCGCCAGCAGTATAACAGGCCGTTATGAGCAGTTCTTC
D: -; J: TRBJ1-4; length: 14; V: TRBV7-2; size: many; CDR3: CASSSNRVGEKLFF; DNA: TGTGCCAGCAGCTCCAACAGGGTGGGAGAAAAACTGTTTTTT
D: -; J: TRBJ1-4; length: 16; V: TRBV6-5; size: -; CDR3: CASIYHYSTTNEKLFF; DNA: TGTGCCAGCATTTACCATTACAGCACAACTAATGAAAAACTGTTTTTT
D: -; J: TRBJ2-7; length: 13; V: TRBV29-1; size: -; CDR3: CSVVEGARNEQYF; DNA: TGCAGCGTTGTGGAGGGGGCGCGAAACGAGCAGTACTTC
D: TRBD1; J: TRBJ2-7; length: 17; V: TRBV7-8; size: many; CDR3: CASSPKRSTGGTYEQYF; DNA: TGTGCCAGCAGCCCAAAGCGATCGACAGGGGGAACCTACGAGCAGTACTTC
D: TRBD1; J: TRBJ1-2; length: 12; V: TRBV20-1; size: many; CDR3: CSAAGGANGYTF; DNA: TGCAGTGCTGCAGGGGGCGCGAATGGCTACACCTTC
D: TRBD2; J: TRBJ2-1; length: 15; V: TRBV20-1; size: many; CDR3: CSAPQTQRGGDEQFF; DNA: TGCAGTGCTCCGCAGACCCAGCGGGGGGGGGATGAGCAGTTCTTC
D: -; J: TRBJ1-2; length: 12; V: TRBV6-1; size: many; CDR3: CASSERDYGYTF; DNA: TGTGCCAGCAGTGAACGTGACTATGGCTACACCTTC
D: -; J: TRBJ1-3; length: 15; V: TRBV6-5; size: many; CDR3: CASSYQGPHGNTIYF; DNA: TGTGCCAGCAGTTACCAAGGCCCGCACGGAAACACCATATATTTT
D: TRBD2; J: TRBJ2-5; length: 14; V: TRBV12-3/TRBV12-4; size: many; CDR3: CASSLGAGVETQYF; DNA: TGTGCCAGCAGTTTAGGGGCGGGGGTAGAGACCCAGTACTTC
D: TRBD2; J: TRBJ2-3; length: 17; V: TRBV7-3; size: few; CDR3: CASSLRGAGPYTDTQYF; DNA: TGTGCCAGCAGCTTAAGAGGAGCGGGGCCGTACACAGATACGCAGTATTTT
D: TRBD2; J: TRBJ2-7; length: 11; V: TRBV20-1; size: many; CDR3: CSAQRGYEQYF; DNA: TGCAGTGCTCAGCGGGGCTACGAGCAGTACTTC
D: -; J: TRBJ2-5; length: 14; V: TRBV11-3; size: few; CDR3: CASSLRRVQETQYF; DNA: TGTGCCAGCAGCTTAAGGAGGGTCCAAGAGACCCAGTACTTC
D: -; J: TRBJ2-1; length: 15; V: TRBV7-3; size: few; CDR3: CASSPGQGLGFEQFF; DNA: TGTGCCAGCAGCCCGGGACAAGGGCTTGGATTTGAGCAGTTCTTC
D: -; J: TRBJ2-3; length: 11; V: TRBV6-2/TRBV6-3; size: -; CDR3: CASSYIDTQYF; DNA: TGTGCCAGCAGTTATATAGATACGCAGTATTTT
D: -; J: TRBJ1-2; length: 14; V: TRBV5-1; size: -; CDR3: CASSLLGDAYGYTF; DNA: TGCGCCAGCAGCTTGCTTGGGGACGCCTATGGCTACACCTTC
D: -; J: TRBJ1-1; length: 14; V: TRBV9; size: many; CDR3: CASSTGWGTTEAFF; DNA: TGTGCCAGCAGCACGGGATGGGGTACGACTGAAGCTTTCTTT
D: -; J: TRBJ2-3; length: 15; V: TRBV7-2; size: many; CDR3: CASSSSSRGMDTQYF; DNA: TGTGCCAGCAGCTCGTCTTCTCGGGGCATGGATACGCAGTATTTT
D: -; J: TRBJ2-7; length: 10; V: TRBV29-1; size: -; CDR3: CSVVDYEQYF; DNA: TGCAGCGTTGTTGACTACGAGCAGTACTTC
D: -; J: TRBJ1-3; length: 15; V: TRBV2; size: -; CDR3: CASSDGVRTGNSIYF; DNA: TGTGCCAGCAGTGACGGGGTCCGCACTGGAAACTCCATATATTTT
D: -; J: TRBJ2-1; length: 12; V: TRBV6-1; size: many; CDR3: CASSERWTEQFF; DNA: TGTGCCAGCAGTGAGCGCTGGACGGAGCAGTTCTTC
D: -; J: TRBJ2-2; length: 14; V: TRBV12-5; size: many; CDR3: CASSEGGSTGELFF; DNA: TGTGCTAGTTCGGAAGGGGGGAGCACCGGGGAGCTGTTTTTT
D: TRBD2; J: TRBJ2-1; length: 19; V: TRBV5-1; size: once; CDR3: CASSLVRDGAGGSYNEQFF; DNA: TGCGCCAGCAGCTTGGTTCGGGATGGAGCGGGAGGATCTTACAATGAGCAGTTCTTC
D: TRBD1; J: TRBJ2-2; length: 23; V: TRBV5-1; size: many; CDR3: CASSPTDHKRDRPSKANTGELFF; DNA: TGCGCCAGCAGCCCGACAGATCACAAACGGGACAGGCCCTCCAAGGCGAACACCGGGGAGCTGTTTTTT
D: -; J: TRBJ1-2; length: 13; V: TRBV9; size: many; CDR3: CASSGLVGVGYTF; DNA: TGTGCCAGCAGCGGTTTAGTGGGAGTGGGCTACACCTTC
D: -; J: TRBJ1-4; length: 16; V: TRBV6-2/TRBV6-3; size: many; CDR3: CASSEFSTYANEKLFF; DNA: TGTGCCAGCAGTGAGTTTTCCACGTACGCTAATGAAAAACTGTTTTTT
D: TRBD1; J: TRBJ2-1; length: 15; V: TRBV6-2/TRBV6-3; size: many; CDR3: CASRRATTGYHEQFF; DNA: TGTGCCAGCAGGCGCGCGACGACAGGGTACCATGAGCAGTTCTTC
D: TRBD1; J: TRBJ2-7; length: 12; V: TRBV20-1; size: many; CDR3: CSANRQGHEQYF; DNA: TGCAGTGCTAACCGACAGGGTCACGAGCAGTACTTC
D: TRBD1; J: TRBJ2-7; length: 14; V: TRBV9; size: -; CDR3: CASSARDRVYEQYF; DNA: TGTGCCAGCAGCGCCCGGGACAGAGTCTACGAGCAGTACTTC
D: -; J: TRBJ2-5; length: 16; V: TRBV20-1; size: many; CDR3: CSAGGGRGQVGETQYF; DNA: TGCAGTGCTGGGGGGGGGAGGGGGCAGGTAGGGGAGACCCAGTACTTC